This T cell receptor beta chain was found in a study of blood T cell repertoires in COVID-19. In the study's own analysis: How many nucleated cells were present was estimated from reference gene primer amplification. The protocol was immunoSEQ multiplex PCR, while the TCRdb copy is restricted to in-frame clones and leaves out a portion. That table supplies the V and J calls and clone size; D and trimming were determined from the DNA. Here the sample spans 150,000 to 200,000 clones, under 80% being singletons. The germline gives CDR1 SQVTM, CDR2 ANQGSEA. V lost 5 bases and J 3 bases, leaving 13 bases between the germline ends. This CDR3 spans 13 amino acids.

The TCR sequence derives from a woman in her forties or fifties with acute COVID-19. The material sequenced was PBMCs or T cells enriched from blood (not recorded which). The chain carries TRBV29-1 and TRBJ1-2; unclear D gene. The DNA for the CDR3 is TGCAGCGTTTTGGAGGGTTCGTACTATGGCTACACCTTC. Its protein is CSVLEGSYYGYTF.